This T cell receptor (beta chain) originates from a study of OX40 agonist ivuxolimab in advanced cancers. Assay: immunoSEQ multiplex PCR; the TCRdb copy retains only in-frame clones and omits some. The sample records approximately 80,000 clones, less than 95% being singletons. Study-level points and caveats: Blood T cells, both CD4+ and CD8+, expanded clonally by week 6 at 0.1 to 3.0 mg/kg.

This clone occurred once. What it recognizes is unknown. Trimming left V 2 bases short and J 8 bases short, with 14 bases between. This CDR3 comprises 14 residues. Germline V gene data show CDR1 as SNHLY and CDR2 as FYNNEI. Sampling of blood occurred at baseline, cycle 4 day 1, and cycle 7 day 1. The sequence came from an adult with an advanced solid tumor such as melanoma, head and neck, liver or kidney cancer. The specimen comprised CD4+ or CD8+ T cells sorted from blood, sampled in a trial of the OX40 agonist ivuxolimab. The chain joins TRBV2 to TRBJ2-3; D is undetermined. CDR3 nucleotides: TGTGCCAGCAGTGAAAACTCCCAAAGAGCTACGCAGTATTTT. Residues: CASSENSQRATQYF.